A single sample is the source of the 22 T cell receptor beta chains below, sequenced in a study of neurological immune-mediated disorders. From the 5' RACE reads, TCRdb called clonotypes with MiXCR, one entry per CDR3 protein. The sample has 55,000 to 75,000 distinct CDR3 sequences, under 2.5% seen once; the top ten hold 3%. Specimen: PBMCs. Every receptor here comes from a man aged 45-60 years with multiple sclerosis.

With respect to this clonotype: An end of the junction does not agree with germline; a read error may underlie this. This sequence joins TRBV20-1 and TRBJ2-3; D unresolved. Germline CDR1 DFQATT, CDR2 SNEGSKA (reference sequence). The CDR3 has 12 amino acids. CDR3 protein: CSARDLADTQYF. CDR3 DNA sequence: TGCAGTGCTAGAGATTTGGCAGATACGCAGTACTTT.

There are many counts of this clonotype. The chain combines TRBV12-3 or TRBV12-4 with TRBJ1-4; D perhaps matches TRBD1 (5 bases). Trimming stripped 7 bases from V and 15 bases from J, with 15 bases between. The length of the CDR3 is 11 residues. The DNA for the CDR3 is TGTGCCAGCACTCGGGACCGCGAGGTGTTTTTT. Translating gives CASTRDREVFF.

This clonotype was counted ten times or more. The V call is TRBV6-5, the J call TRBJ1-1, with D unclear. Trimming stripped 1 base from V and 4 bases from J, with 13 bases between. This CDR3 has 15 amino acids. The germline gives CDR1 MNHEY, CDR2 SVGAGI. CDR3 sequence: CASSYFLAGSTEAFF. The CDR3 DNA reads TGTGCCAGCAGTTACTTTCTGGCAGGCAGCACTGAAGCTTTCTTT.

In its sample, this clonotype was seen many times. J is TRBJ1-6 and V is TRBV9; no clear D gene. CDR1 is SGDLS, CDR2 YYNGEE, per germline. This CDR3 is 16 amino acids long. V was trimmed by 5 bases and J by 0 bases, leaving 12 bases between them. The CDR3 region is CASRADGSSYNSPLHF. CDR3 coding DNA: TGTGCCAGCAGGGCGGACGGGAGCTCCTATAATTCACCCCTCCACTTT.

This clonotype appeared many times. This chain connects TRBV28 to TRBJ1-2; maybe TRBD1 (6 bases). This CDR3 has 14 residues. CDR1 and CDR2 (germline): MDHEN, SYDVKM. V was pared by 1 base and J by 1 base, with 7 bases between. CDR3 coding DNA: TGTGCCAGCAGTTTATCGGACAGTAACTATGGCTACACCTTC. It translates to CASSLSDSNYGYTF.

This clonotype came up a few times. This chain uses TRBV12-3 or TRBV12-4 with TRBJ1-5, with 7 bases fitting TRBD1. The CDR3 covers 16 residues. V shed 0 bases and J 2 bases; nucleotides not matched to a gene: 4. CDR3 protein: CASSLATGAGNQPQHF. The CDR3 nucleotides are TGTGCCAGCAGTTTAGCAACAGGGGCTGGCAATCAGCCCCAGCATTTT.

This clonotype was picked up many times. The chain has TRBV13 and TRBJ2-7; 9 positions agree with TRBD2. This CDR3 region has 14 residues. V lost 2 bases to trimming and J lost 1 base; unmatched junction nucleotides: 0. Germline V gives CDR1 PRHDT, CDR2 FYEKMQ (reference sequence). The CDR3: CASSLLAGSYEQYF. The DNA for the CDR3 is TGTGCCAGCAGCTTACTAGCGGGATCCTACGAGCAGTACTTC.

The V call is TRBV7-2, the J call TRBJ2-3; D possibly corresponds to TRBD2 (6 bases). The length of the CDR3 is 14 residues. Germline V gene lookup returns CDR1 SGHTA and CDR2 FQGNSA. V lost 5 bases to trimming and J lost 0 bases, with 9 bases between them. The CDR3 coding sequence is TGTGCCAGCAGCGTCGGGACTAGCACAGATACGCAGTATTTT. This translates into CASSVGTSTDTQYF.

This clonotype was seen ten or more times. V gene TRBV12-3 or TRBV12-4 combines with J gene TRBJ1-2; D might be TRBD1 (6 bases). V lost 4 bases, J lost 4 bases, and 13 bases lay in between. The CDR3 is 14 residues long. CDR3 region: CASSSRQDPYGYTF. The DNA for the CDR3 is TGTGCCAGCAGTTCCCGACAGGATCCCTATGGCTACACCTTC.

This clonotype was recorded many times. This chain joins TRBV27 and TRBJ1-1; no clear D. Germline CDR1 reads MNHEY; CDR2 reads SMNVEV (reference sequence). V was cut by 7 bases and J by 5 bases, with 11 bases left in between. The CDR3 extends over 12 amino acids. The chain's CDR3 is CASISVGTEAFF. For the CDR3, the DNA is TGTGCCAGCATTTCCGTCGGGACTGAAGCTTTCTTT.

This clonotype has ten or more counts. This chain links TRBV3-1 with TRBJ2-7; 10 bases align to TRBD2. The length of the CDR3 is 15 residues. V gave up 1 base and J gave up 2 bases; unmatched junction bases: 2. Germline values: CDR1 LGHDT, CDR2 YNNKEL (reference sequence). The CDR3 sequence is CASSQVAGGTYEQYF. CDR3 nucleotides: TGTGCCAGCAGCCAAGTAGCGGGGGGTACCTACGAGCAGTACTTC.

This clonotype showed up many times. The chain employs TRBV5-4 and TRBJ2-2; D gene ambiguous. CDR3 length equals 15 residues. Trimming removed 6 bases from V and 0 bases from J, with 12 bases in between. CDR1 SGHNT and CDR2 YYREEE come from the germline V gene (reference sequence). Here the CDR3 DNA reads TGTGCCAGCACCCCAGGCGGAACGAACACCGGGGAGCTGTTTTTT. Its protein product is CASTPGGTNTGELFF.

The chain joins TRBV7-2 to TRBJ2-7; D gene ambiguous. The CDR3 spans 13 residues. V was trimmed by 2 bases and J by 6 bases, leaving 11 bases between them. Germline-derived CDR1 and CDR2 are SGHTA and FQGNSA. The CDR3 reads CASSLNLPAEQYF. In DNA form, the CDR3 reads TGTGCCAGCAGCTTAAACTTACCAGCCGAGCAGTACTTC.

Ten or more counts support this clonotype. The CDR3 DNA is TGTGCCAGCAGTTACGTCTCCCCGGGGGCGGTGCAGTTCTTC. Amino acids: CASSYVSPGAVQFF. The chain recombines TRBV6-2 or TRBV6-3 with TRBJ2-1, with D perhaps given as TRBD1 or TRBD2 (6 bases each). From germline, CDR1 is MNHEY and CDR2 SVGEGT. The CDR3 covers 14 residues. The V and J ends lost 2 bases and 12 bases respectively, with 17 bases between them.

This clonotype came up many times. This chain joins TRBV5-1 and TRBJ1-1; D is unclear. The germline CDR1 and CDR2 sequences are SGHRS and YFSETQ. The CDR3 is 14 residues long. V was cut by 0 bases and J by 1 base, with 7 bases left in between. CDR3: CASSLVVGNTEAFF. The CDR3 nucleotides read TGCGCCAGCAGCTTGGTGGTAGGGAACACTGAAGCTTTCTTT.

This clonotype was detected many times. The V and J genes are TRBV28 and TRBJ1-5, with D uncertain. This CDR3 is built from 15 residues. Trimming cost V 7 bases and J 6 bases, with 19 bases left between them. CDR1 and CDR2 (germline): MDHEN, SYDVKM. The CDR3 sequence: CASISLVGVGQPQHF. The CDR3, as DNA: TGTGCCAGCATTTCACTAGTAGGTGTTGGTCAGCCCCAGCATTTT.

This clonotype has at least ten counts. The rearrangement joins TRBV20-1 to TRBJ2-3; 9 bases map to TRBD2. This CDR3 region has 13 residues. Unmatched junction bases numbered 6, after V lost 6 bases and J lost 5 bases. Per germline, CDR1 DFQATT and CDR2 SNEGSKA (reference sequence). The CDR3 coding sequence is TGCAGTGCAGAAGGAGCGGGGGGAGATACGCAGTATTTT. It is translated as CSAEGAGGDTQYF.

This clonotype appeared many times. The rearrangement joins TRBV20-1 to TRBJ2-7; 9 bases agree with TRBD2. Trimming cost V 6 bases and J 1 base; bases outside gene matches: 7. The CDR3 runs to 14 residues. Germline V CDR1 and CDR2: DFQATT, SNEGSKA (reference sequence). This chain's CDR3 is CSALAGAASYEQYF. Written as DNA, the CDR3 is TGCAGTGCATTAGCGGGGGCCGCTTCCTACGAGCAGTACTTC.

This clonotype occurred many times. The J gene is TRBJ2-7, the V gene TRBV20-1, with 10 bases lining up with TRBD1. Germline-derived CDR1 and CDR2 are DFQATT and SNEGSKA (reference sequence). This CDR3 has 14 residues. The ends lost 6 bases at V and 3 bases at J; junction bases unmatched: 8. CDR3 nucleotides: TGCAGTGCCAAATCCCGGGACAGGGGCTACGAGCAGTACTTC. Translation gives CSAKSRDRGYEQYF.

This clonotype was detected ten times or more. The chain carries TRBV27 and TRBJ1-2; D is perhaps TRBD1 (5 bases). The V and J ends lost 6 bases and 3 bases respectively, with 11 bases between them. This CDR3 spans 13 amino acids. Germline V gives CDR1 MNHEY, CDR2 SMNVEV (reference sequence). CDR3 nucleotide sequence: TGTGCCAGCAGCCAAGAGGGGTACTATGGCTACACCTTC. It translates to CASSQEGYYGYTF.

There are many counts of this clonotype. This chain joins TRBV3-1 and TRBJ1-2; TRBD1 might be the D (6 bases). Trimming took 0 bases from V and 4 from J, leaving 15 bases between them. The length of the CDR3 is 16 residues. CDR1 and CDR2 (germline): LGHDT, YNNKEL (reference sequence). The CDR3: CASSQEATGLTYGYTF. DNA for the CDR3: TGTGCCAGCAGCCAAGAAGCGACAGGTTTGACCTATGGCTACACCTTC.

The chain links TRBV5-1 to TRBJ2-2; no clear D. Germline lookup yields CDR1 SGHRS and CDR2 YFSETQ. The ends were cut back, 2 bases at V and 0 bases at J, with 5 bases in the middle. The CDR3 totals 14 residues. CDR3 DNA: TGCGCCAGCAGCTTCCAGACGAACACCGGGGAGCTGTTTTTT. Translated, it gives CASSFQTNTGELFF.